The next 31 T cell receptor beta chains were all read from a single sample in a study of blood T cell repertoires in COVID-19. Assay: immunoSEQ multiplex PCR; the TCRdb copy retains only in-frame clones and omits some. The sample shows 300,000 to 350,000 clones, just over 85% of them seen only once. The material sequenced was PBMCs or T cells enriched from blood (not recorded which). These receptor sequences come from a woman aged 40 to 50 with acute COVID-19.

This rearrangement joins TRBV11-2 to TRBJ1-2; TRBD1 matches at 9 bases. The V and J ends lost 4 bases and 2 bases, in that order; junction bases with no gene match: 2. This CDR3 contains 14 residues. Germline CDR1 is SGHAT and CDR2 is FQNNGV. CDR3 in DNA: TGTGCCAGCAGCTCGGGGACAGGGAACTATGGCTACACCTTC. It yields the protein CASSSGTGNYGYTF.

The chain couples TRBV7-2 to TRBJ1-1; D gene unclear. Germline CDR1 and CDR2: SGHTA and FQGNSA. The CDR3 has 13 residues. Trimming shortened V by 2 bases and J by 8 bases, and 12 bases separated the two germline ends. The CDR3 region has the DNA TGTGCCAGCAGCTTATTCGGTCGGGAGGAAGCTTTCTTT. Protein sequence: CASSLFGREEAFF.

The chain carries TRBV7-2 and TRBJ1-2; D remains unclear. Germline CDR1 and CDR2: SGHTA and FQGNSA. The CDR3 has 15 residues. Trimming pared 1 base from V and 4 bases from J, leaving 13 bases between. The CDR3: CASSLVTPPGYGYTF. The CDR3 DNA is TGTGCCAGCAGCTTAGTTACTCCCCCGGGCTATGGCTACACCTTC. Supplemented by reference TRBV7-2 and TRBJ1-2, the full variable domain reads GAGVSQSPSNKVTEKGKDVELRCDPISGHTALYWYRQSLGQGLEFLIYFQGNSAPDKSGLPSDRFSAERTGGSVSTLTIQRTQQEDSAVYLCASSLVTPPGYGYTFGSGTRLTVV.

V and J are TRBV10-3 and TRBJ1-5; tentative D call: TRBD1 (5 bases). The CDR3 covers 16 residues. Trimming shortened V by 10 bases and J by 2 bases, and 21 bases separated the two germline ends. CDR1 and CDR2 from the germline V gene are ENHRY and SYGVKD. The CDR3 loop reads CATPGQGEDGNQPQHF. DNA of the CDR3: TGTGCCACCCCAGGCCAAGGGGAAGATGGCAATCAGCCCCAGCATTTT.

The chain uses TRBV28 and TRBJ2-7; 8 bases align to TRBD2. The J segment lost 6 bases and the V segment lost 6 bases, leaving 19 bases of the junction unmatched. Germline CDR1 is MDHEN and CDR2 is SYDVKM. The CDR3 totals 17 residues. This CDR3 is CASSLPKPGGAGPEQYF. The CDR3 coding sequence is TGTGCCAGCAGCTTGCCCAAACCGGGGGGGGCAGGACCCGAGCAGTACTTC.

The rearrangement joins TRBV2 to TRBJ1-6, with 8 bases aligning to TRBD1. Germline lookup yields CDR1 SNHLY and CDR2 FYNNEI. The CDR3 has 13 amino acids. V trimming: 6 bases; J trimming: 9 bases; junction bases outside the gene matches: 4. DNA for the CDR3: TGTGCCAGCAGCCAGGGGGCTAGTTCACCCCTCCACTTT. Its translation: CASSQGASSPLHF.

The chain uses TRBV6-5 and TRBJ2-2, with a tentative D call TRBD2 (6 bases). The CDR3 is 16 amino acids. Germline CDR1 is MNHEY and CDR2 is SVGAGI. The V end was cut by 0 bases, the J end by 6 bases, with 14 bases between. This chain's CDR3 is CASSYSLGGIAGELFF. CDR3 bases: TGTGCCAGCAGTTACTCGCTGGGGGGTATCGCCGGGGAGCTGTTTTTT.

The J gene is TRBJ2-1, the V gene TRBV11-2, with D maybe TRBD2 (5 bases). Germline V gives CDR1 SGHAT, CDR2 FQNNGV. Trimming stripped 6 bases from V and 3 bases from J, with 15 bases between. CDR3 length: 15 residues. The DNA for the CDR3 is TGTGCCAGCAGTCTCGGGCCCGGGGACTACAATGAGCAGTTCTTC. Translated: CASSLGPGDYNEQFF.

This sequence joins TRBV12-3 or TRBV12-4 and TRBJ1-2; 7 bases align to TRBD1. The CDR3 extends over 13 amino acids. The V segment lost 1 base and the J segment 7 bases; nucleotides outside the gene matches: 3. CDR3 sequence reads: CASSLVRGLGYTF. CDR3 in DNA: TGTGCCAGCAGTTTAGTTAGGGGGCTTGGCTACACCTTC.

The V and J genes are TRBV11-2 and TRBJ2-7, with 11 positions matching TRBD1. The CDR3 has 15 amino acids. Germline V CDR1 and CDR2: SGHAT, FQNNGV. The V gene end was trimmed by 3 bases and the J gene end by 5 bases; junction bases not matched to a gene: 6. The CDR3 nucleotides read TGTGCCAGCAGCTTCCCTGGGACAGGGGGACACGAGCAGTACTTC. Translated: CASSFPGTGGHEQYF.

The chain employs TRBV7-8 and TRBJ2-1, with TRBD2 matching 15 bases. This CDR3 has 17 residues. Germline loops: CDR1 SGHVS, CDR2 FQNEAQ. The V gene end was trimmed by 3 bases and the J gene end by 5 bases; junction bases not matched to a gene: 5. This CDR3 is CASSLGLAGGSNNEQFF. CDR3 DNA sequence: TGTGCCAGCAGCTTGGGACTAGCGGGAGGCTCTAACAATGAGCAGTTCTTC.

The chain recombines TRBV6-5 with TRBJ2-2; the D gene is possibly TRBD2 (6 bases). V was cut by 8 bases and J by 3 bases, with 10 bases left in between. Germline CDR1 reads MNHEY; CDR2 reads SVGAGI. The CDR3 runs to 13 residues. The CDR3 sequence: CASSQRDTGELFF. The CDR3 DNA follows: TGTGCCAGCTCCCAGCGGGACACCGGGGAGCTGTTTTTT.

This chain joins TRBV9 and TRBJ2-3; 10 nucleotides line up with TRBD2. The germline V gene has CDR1 SGDLS and CDR2 YYNGEE. Germline trimming cut 0 bases from V and 6 bases from J; bases unmatched to any gene: 7. This CDR3 comprises 16 residues. The CDR3 DNA is TGTGCCAGCAGCGTAGGATCTAGCGGGGGAATGGATACGCAGTATTTT. Protein sequence: CASSVGSSGGMDTQYF. Supplemented by reference TRBV9 and TRBJ2-3, the full variable domain reads DSGVTQTPKHLITATGQRVTLRCSPRSGDLSVYWYQQSLDQGLQFLIQYYNGEERAKGNILERFSAQQFPDLHSELNLSSLELGDSALYFCASSVGSSGGMDTQYFGPGTRLTVL.

This sequence joins TRBV3-1 (or the pseudogene TRBV3-2) and TRBJ1-2; no firm D call. V lost 2 bases and J 4 bases, leaving 5 bases between the germline ends. CDR1 and CDR2 from the germline V gene are LGHDT and YNNKEL (reference sequence). The length of the CDR3 is 12 residues. This chain's CDR3 is CASSQTVYGYTF. Written as DNA, the CDR3 is TGTGCCAGCAGCCAAACAGTCTATGGCTACACCTTC.

The V and J genes are TRBV29-1 and TRBJ2-7; 8 bases align to TRBD2. This CDR3 comprises 13 residues. Germline CDR1 reads SQVTM; CDR2 reads ANQGSEA. The V gene end was trimmed by 6 bases and the J gene end by 4 bases; junction bases not matched to a gene: 8. The DNA of the CDR3 is TGCAGCGTGAAAGGGACTAGGTCTTACGAGCAGTACTTC. Translated: CSVKGTRSYEQYF.

This chain's CDR3 is CASSLGLRQFF. The DNA of the CDR3 is TGTGCCAGCAGCTTAGGACTACGACAGTTCTTC. The chain couples TRBV7-9 to TRBJ2-1, with D tentatively TRBD2 (5 bases). This CDR3 contains 11 residues. Per the germline V gene, CDR1 is SEHNR and CDR2 is FQNEAQ (reference sequence). With 1 base removed from V and 13 bases from J, the gap between germline ends came to 8 bases.

This chain connects TRBV6-5 to TRBJ1-2; D is possibly TRBD1 (5 bases). Germline loops: CDR1 MNHEY, CDR2 SVGAGI. Trimming shortened V by 0 bases and J by 2 bases, and 10 bases separated the two germline ends. This CDR3 comprises 15 residues. CDR3 DNA: TGTGCCAGCAGTTACTCGGGGCGTGGGAACTATGGCTACACCTTC. It translates to CASSYSGRGNYGYTF.

V and J are TRBV6-5 and TRBJ1-3; D gene unclear. Germline loops: CDR1 MNHEY, CDR2 SVGAGI. The V end was cut by 6 bases, the J end by 4 bases, with 16 bases between. The CDR3 is 15 amino acids. CDR3 DNA: TGTGCCAGCAGCCAACTTAGTGCTGCCGGAAACACCATATATTTT. Translated, it gives CASSQLSAAGNTIYF.

The chain couples TRBV2 to TRBJ2-7, with 9 bases fitting TRBD1. The junction had 7 bases not matched to a gene; V was cut back by 3 bases and J by 7 bases. The CDR3 is 14 amino acids. Per the germline V gene, CDR1 is SNHLY and CDR2 is FYNNEI. CDR3 amino acids: CASSDRDRGEEQYF. Written as DNA, the CDR3 is TGTGCCAGCAGTGATCGAGACAGGGGGGAAGAGCAGTACTTC.

The chain combines TRBV11-1 with TRBJ2-6; possibly TRBD1 for D (5 bases). The germline gives CDR1 SGHAT, CDR2 FQDESV (reference sequence). The CDR3 has 16 residues. Trimming took off 0 bases at V and 1 base at J, with 7 bases between the two ends. The CDR3: CASSLASGSGANVLTF. The CDR3 DNA follows: TGTGCCAGCAGCTTAGCGTCAGGGTCTGGGGCCAACGTCCTGACTTTC. Variable domain in full (rest from reference TRBV11-1 and TRBJ2-6): EAEVAQSPRYKITEKSQAVAFWCDPISGHATLYWYRQILGQGPELLVQFQDESVVDDSQLPKDRFSAERLKGVDSTLKIQPAELGDSAMYLCASSLASGSGANVLTFGAGSRLTVL.

This clone was observed once. The junction departs from germline at one end; a sequencing error may be responsible. The chain links TRBV3-1 (or the pseudogene TRBV3-2) to TRBJ1-6; D is possibly TRBD1 (5 bases). Germline V gene lookup returns CDR1 LGHDT and CDR2 YNNKEL (reference sequence). The CDR3 is made up of 13 amino acids. The CDR3 DNA sequence: TGTGCCAGCAGCCAAAGGGCACAGGCGCTCCTGTGCTTT. Translating it yields CASSQRAQALLCF.

The rearrangement joins TRBV7-9 to TRBJ1-4, with D unresolved. Trimming left V 5 bases short and J 6 bases short, with 7 bases between. The CDR3 is 12 amino acids. Per the germline V gene, CDR1 is SEHNR and CDR2 is FQNEAQ (reference sequence). CDR3 residues: CASSRRYEKLFF. The CDR3, as DNA: TGTGCCAGCAGCCGGAGGTATGAAAAACTGTTTTTT. Combining the CDR3 with reference TRBV7-9 and TRBJ1-4 gives the whole variable domain DTGVSQNPRHKITKRGQNVTFRCDPISEHNRLYWYRQTLGQGPEFLTYFQNEAQLEKSRLLSDRFSAERPKGSFSTLEIQRTEQGDSAMYLCASSRRYEKLFFGSGTQLSVL.

The CDR3 region has the DNA TGTGCCAGCAGCTTAGTAAGCGGGGGGGGGACCCAGTACTTC. It yields the protein CASSLVSGGGTQYF. The chain recombines TRBV7-2 with TRBJ2-5, with 10 bases matching TRBD2. The length of the CDR3 is 14 residues. After removal of 1 base from V and 7 bases from J, the junction contained 3 bases not matched to a gene. Germline V CDR1 and CDR2: SGHTA, FQGNSA.

V usage is TRBV25-1 and J usage is TRBJ2-5, with 8 bases identical to TRBD2. The CDR3 consists of 17 residues. Germline V gives CDR1 MGHDK, CDR2 SYGVNS. V trimming: 1 base; J trimming: 3 bases; junction bases outside the gene matches: 10. As DNA, the CDR3 is TGTGCCAGCAGTGAATCACGGTTGGCGGGGGGAAAAGAGACCCAGTACTTC. This gives the protein CASSESRLAGGKETQYF.

V and J are TRBV3-1 (or the pseudogene TRBV3-2) and TRBJ2-1, with 8 bases fitting TRBD2. The V and J ends lost 3 bases and 4 bases, in that order; junction bases with no gene match: 2. From germline, CDR1 is LGHDT and CDR2 YNNKEL (reference sequence). The CDR3 sequence is 14 residues long. This chain's CDR3 is CASSQRGEYNEQFF. The CDR3, as DNA: TGTGCCAGCAGCCAGCGGGGGGAATACAATGAGCAGTTCTTC.

The CDR3, as DNA: TGTGCCAGCAGTCCCTTGAGACAGAGTAATCAGCCCCAGCATTTT. This translates into CASSPLRQSNQPQHF. The rearrangement uses TRBV6-1 and TRBJ1-5, with D perhaps matching TRBD1 (5 bases). The CDR3 length is 15 residues. Trimming took off 5 bases at V and 4 bases at J, with 15 bases between the two ends. The germline V gene has CDR1 MNHNS and CDR2 SASEGT.

The genes are TRBV6-5 and TRBJ1-6; 9 bases are a match to TRBD1. Germline trimming cut 6 bases from V and 7 bases from J; bases unmatched to any gene: 7. This CDR3 has 15 amino acids. CDR1 is MNHEY and CDR2 is SVGAGI in the germline V gene. The CDR3 DNA follows: TGTGCCAGCAGGTACCCGGGACAGGGCAATTCACCCCTCCACTTT. Protein sequence: CASRYPGQGNSPLHF.

The V and J genes are TRBV19 and TRBJ2-7; 7 bases are a match to TRBD1. After removal of 3 bases from V and 4 bases from J, the junction contained 9 bases not matched to a gene. The length of the CDR3 is 15 residues. The germline gives CDR1 LNHDA, CDR2 SQIVND (reference sequence). In nucleotides, the CDR3 is TGTGCCAGTAGTATCCAGAGAGGGGGCAATTACGAGCAGTACTTC. As protein: CASSIQRGGNYEQYF.

The chain is built from TRBV15 and TRBJ2-6; 9 nucleotides agree with TRBD1. V dropped 7 bases and J dropped 1; count of bases not matched to a gene: 11. From germline, CDR1 is LNHNV and CDR2 YYDKDF (reference sequence). The CDR3 is 18 amino acids. For the CDR3, the DNA is TGTGCCACCACCATGGGAGTGGGACAGGGATCTGGGGCCAACGTCCTGACTTTC. Translating gives CATTMGVGQGSGANVLTF.

This clone was counted a few times. The rearrangement links TRBV10-3 to TRBJ1-2, with D tentatively TRBD1 (5 bases). CDR3 size: 14 residues. Germline V gene lookup returns CDR1 ENHRY and CDR2 SYGVKD. V dropped 4 bases and J dropped 3 bases, with 12 bases sitting between them. The CDR3 spells CAISAGQFDYGYTF. CDR3 nucleotide sequence: TGTGCCATCAGTGCAGGGCAATTCGACTATGGCTACACCTTC.

The chain employs TRBV4-1 and TRBJ2-7; 8 positions agree with TRBD1. V lost 4 bases to trimming and J lost 1 base; unmatched junction nucleotides: 9. This CDR3 is built from 16 residues. In germline, CDR1 is MGHRA, CDR2 YSYEKL. CDR3 nucleotides: TGCGCCAGCAGCCCGGACAGGGATCCTTCTTCCTACGAGCAGTACTTC. Translating it yields CASSPDRDPSSYEQYF.